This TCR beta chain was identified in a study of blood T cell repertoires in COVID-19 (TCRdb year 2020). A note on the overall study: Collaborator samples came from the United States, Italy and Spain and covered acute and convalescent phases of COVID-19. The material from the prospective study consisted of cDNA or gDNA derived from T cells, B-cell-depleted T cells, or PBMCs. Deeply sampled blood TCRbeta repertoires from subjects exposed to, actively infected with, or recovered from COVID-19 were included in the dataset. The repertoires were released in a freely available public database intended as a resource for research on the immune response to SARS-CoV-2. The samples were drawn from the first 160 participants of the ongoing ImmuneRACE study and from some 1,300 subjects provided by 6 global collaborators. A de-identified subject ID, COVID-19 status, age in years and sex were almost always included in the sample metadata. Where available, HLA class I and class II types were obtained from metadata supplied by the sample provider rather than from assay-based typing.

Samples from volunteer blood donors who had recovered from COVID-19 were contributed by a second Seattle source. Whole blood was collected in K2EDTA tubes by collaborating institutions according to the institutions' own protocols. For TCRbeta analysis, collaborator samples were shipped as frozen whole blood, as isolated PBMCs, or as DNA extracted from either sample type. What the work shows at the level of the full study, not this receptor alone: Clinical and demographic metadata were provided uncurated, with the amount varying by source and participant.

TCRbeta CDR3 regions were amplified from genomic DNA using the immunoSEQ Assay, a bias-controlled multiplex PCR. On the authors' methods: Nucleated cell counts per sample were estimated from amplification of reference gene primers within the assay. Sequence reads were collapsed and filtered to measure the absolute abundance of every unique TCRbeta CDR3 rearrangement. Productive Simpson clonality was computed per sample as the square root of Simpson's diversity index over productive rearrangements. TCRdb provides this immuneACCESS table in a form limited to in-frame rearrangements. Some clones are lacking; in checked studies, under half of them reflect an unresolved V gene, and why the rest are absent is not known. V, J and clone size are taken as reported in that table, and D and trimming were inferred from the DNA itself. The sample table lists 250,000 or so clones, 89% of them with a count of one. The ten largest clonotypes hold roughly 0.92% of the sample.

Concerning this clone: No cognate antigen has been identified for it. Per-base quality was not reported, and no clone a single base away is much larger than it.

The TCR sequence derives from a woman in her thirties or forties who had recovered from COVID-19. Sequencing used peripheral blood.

The bases read TGTGCCAGCAGCCTTATGACTAGCGGGAGGGTTGAGACCCAGTACTTC. It translates as CASSLMTSGRVETQYF. The V and J genes are TRBV5-6 and TRBJ2-5; 14 central nucleotides agree with TRBD2. In the germline V gene, CDR1 corresponds to SGHDT and CDR2 to YYEEEE. The CDR3 starts with the cysteine, ends with the phenylalanine, and has 16 residues. CDR3 DNA only is kept here, 48 bases in frame from base 1. Here V drops 4 bases and J drops 5 bases, and the junction holds 7 bases not matched to any gene.